This T cell receptor beta chain was identified in a study of T cells after yellow fever vaccination. Study-level points and caveats: Primary-vaccination clones mostly resurfaced post-booster (less than 98% CD4, 85% to 90% CD8). CD4 and CD8 compartments shared a small share of clonotypes, likely from convergent recombination.

Germline lookup yields CDR1 KGHDR and CDR2 SFDVKD. The CDR3 runs to 14 residues. V was pared by 4 bases and J by 7 bases, with 14 bases between. This clonotype came up a few times. Its antigen is currently unknown. It was through 5'RACE template switching that TCR cDNA was made, with a universal primer site and UMIs added. TCRdb called the 5' RACE reads again in MiXCR, with one record for every CDR3 protein. The sample includes some 250,000 distinct CDR3 sequences, less than 8.5% of them seen just once. This clonotype was obtained from a man aged 30-40 years who received the YFV17D yellow fever vaccine. The input for sequencing was CD4+ T cells sorted from PBMCs, taken 15 days after the yellow fever booster vaccination. The rearrangement links TRBV24-1 to TRBJ2-3, with D hard to call. The DNA of the CDR3 is TGTGCCACCAGTGAAACCTCGGACGTGAATACGCAGTATTTT. This codes for CATSETSDVNTQYF.